This T cell receptor beta chain was sequenced during a study of T cells in Graves' hyperthyroidism and ophthalmopathy. The CDR3 length is 15 residues. Trimming removed 5 bases from V and 5 bases from J; junction bases left unmatched: 10. Germline assignment: CDR1 SEHNR and CDR2 FQNEAQ (reference sequence). Amplified regions were TCR beta CDR3 sequences from RNA transcripts. The primer set for the first-round RT-PCR of the TCR CDR3 was HTBI. Using its own MiXCR run on the multiplex PCR reads, TCRdb lists one record per CDR3 protein. The sample holds 600,000 to 700,000 distinct CDR3 sequences, over 40% seen once.

This receptor was obtained from an adult man with Graves' disease, either hyperthyroidism or ophthalmopathy (not recorded which). The J gene is TRBJ2-5, the V gene TRBV7-9, with 8 bases identical to TRBD1. The sequenced sample consisted of peripheral blood or thyroid tissue (not recorded which). This CDR3 reads CASSRAGQAFETQYF. In nucleotides, the CDR3 is TGTGCCAGCAGCCGGGCGGGACAGGCTTTCGAGACCCAGTACTTC.